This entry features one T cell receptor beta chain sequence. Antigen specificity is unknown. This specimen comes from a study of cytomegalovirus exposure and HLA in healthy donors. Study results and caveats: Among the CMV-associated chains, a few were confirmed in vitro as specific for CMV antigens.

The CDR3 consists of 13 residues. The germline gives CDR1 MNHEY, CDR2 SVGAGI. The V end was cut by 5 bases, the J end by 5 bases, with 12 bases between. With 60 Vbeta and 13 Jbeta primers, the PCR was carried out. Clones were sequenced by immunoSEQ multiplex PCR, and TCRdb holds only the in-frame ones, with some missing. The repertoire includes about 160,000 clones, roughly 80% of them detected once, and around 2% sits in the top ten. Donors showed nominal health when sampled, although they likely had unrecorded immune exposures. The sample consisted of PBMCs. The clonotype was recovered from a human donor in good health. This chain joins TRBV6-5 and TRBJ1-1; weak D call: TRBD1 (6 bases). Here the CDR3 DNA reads TGTGCCAGCAGTGTCCTAAGGGGGACTGAAGCTTTCTTT. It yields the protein CASSVLRGTEAFF.